This TCR beta chain was recovered during a study of blood T cell repertoires in COVID-19. Generated by immunoSEQ multiplex PCR, the TCRdb table keeps only in-frame clones and is missing some. The sample lists 150,000 to 160,000 clones, approximately 83% seen once, with 9% to 13% in the top ten. Germline CDR1 reads GTSNPN; CDR2 reads SVGIG (reference sequence). The CDR3 contains 15 residues. V shed 3 bases and J shed 1 base, with 12 bases lying between them. The clonotype was recovered from a woman aged 60-75 years with COVID-19, enrolled during active disease. The rearrangement uses TRBV30 and TRBJ1-4; D is perhaps TRBD1 (5 bases). What was sequenced was peripheral blood. CDR3 sequence reads: CAWRGREVTNEKLFF. The CDR3 DNA is TGTGCCTGGAGGGGCAGGGAAGTAACTAATGAAAAACTGTTTTTT.